These 10 T cell receptor beta chains share one sample of origin, sequenced in a study of T cells in Graves' hyperthyroidism and ophthalmopathy (dated by TCRdb to between 2017 and 2020). Library generation was performed with multiplex PCR. Sequencing was carried out with an Illumina HiSeq 2000. Amplification of TCR beta CDR3 regions was carried out from RNA transcripts. The first round of RT-PCR for the TCR CDR3 was performed with the HTBI primer set and the Qiagen OneStep RT-PCR kit. TCRdb reran the public reads through fastp at Q25 and MiXCR, keeping productive beta chains. Every entry covers one CDR3 protein and lists the most common genes and DNA from its rows. The sample yields about 96,000 distinct CDR3 sequences; approximately 56% were counted once. The ten largest clonotypes hold roughly a quarter of the sample. What was sequenced was blood. The receptors stem from a woman between 35 and 50 years old with Graves' hyperthyroidism.

Details on this clonotype: Germline is not matched at one junction end, which may reflect a read error. The CDR3 bases are TGTGTCAGCAGCTTAGGGGGTGGGGGATCCTACGAGCAGTACTTC. This encodes CVSSLGGGGSYEQYF. V gene TRBV7-8 combines with J gene TRBJ2-7, with D tentatively TRBD1 (6 bases). This CDR3 is built from 15 residues. Germline CDR1 is SGHVS and CDR2 is FQNEAQ.

This clonotype was recorded at least ten times. One end of the junction does not line up with germline, which may come from a read error. The chain has TRBV7-9 and TRBJ1-1; a weak D match, TRBD1 (6 bases). The germline CDR1 and CDR2 sequences are SEHNR and FQNEAQ (reference sequence). The CDR3 contains 15 residues. The CDR3: CASSSKGHLNTEGFF. Here the CDR3 DNA reads TGTGCCAGCAGCTCGAAGGGACACTTGAACACTGAAGGTTTCTTT.

The chain recombines TRBV10-3 with TRBJ2-5; the D is unclear. The CDR3 is 10 amino acids. The germline gives CDR1 ENHRY, CDR2 SYGVKD. V was pared by 10 bases and J by 5 bases, with 8 bases between. CDR3 sequence reads: CATTRETQYF. In DNA form, the CDR3 reads TGTGCCACAACGCGGGAGACCCAGTACTTC.

This clonotype was recorded at least ten times. This sequence may be a read error, since a much larger clone differs from it by one base. The CDR3 region is CSASEQDRGSYEQYF. In DNA, the CDR3 is TGCAGTGCTAGCGAGCAGGACAGAGGCTCCTACGAGCAGTACTTC. This chain connects TRBV20-1 to TRBJ2-7; a weak D match, TRBD1 (6 bases). The CDR3 spans 15 residues. V was clipped by 3 bases and J by 0 bases, with 15 bases between them. Germline V gives CDR1 DFQATT, CDR2 SNEGSKA (reference sequence).

This chain joins TRBV29-1 and TRBJ2-5; D is ambiguous. Germline CDR1 is SQVTM and CDR2 is ANQGSEA. Trimming took 8 bases from V and 1 from J, leaving 11 bases between them. The CDR3 runs 12 residues. CDR3 in amino acids: CSRWGIQETQYF. The CDR3 bases are TGCAGCCGGTGGGGAATCCAAGAGACCCAGTACTTC.

The CDR3 nucleotides read TGTGCCAGCAGCGCTGGACCCGCGGCCATGAACACTGAAGCTTTCTTT. It is translated as CASSAGPAAMNTEAFF. This chain connects TRBV7-2 to TRBJ1-1; D remains ambiguous. CDR3 length equals 16 residues. V was shortened by 5 bases and J by 0 bases, with 16 bases between the two germline ends. Germline assignment: CDR1 SGHTA and CDR2 FQGNSA.

This chain connects TRBV7-2 to TRBJ2-3; possibly TRBD1 or TRBD2 for D (5 bases each). V lost 2 bases, J lost 2 bases, and 8 bases lay in between. CDR3 length equals 14 residues. Germline V gives CDR1 SGHTA, CDR2 FQGNSA. This chain's CDR3 is CASSLRGVTDTQYF. The CDR3 coding sequence is TGTGCCAGCAGCTTAAGAGGGGTCACAGATACGCAGTATTTT.

This chain joins TRBV7-2 and TRBJ2-5, with D hard to call. The V and J ends lost 1 base and 5 bases respectively, with 17 bases between them. The CDR3 extends over 16 amino acids. CDR1 and CDR2 (germline): SGHTA, FQGNSA. The CDR3 bases are TGTGCCAGCAGCTTAGTAGGGTCTCGAAGTGGGGAGACCCAGTACTTC. As protein: CASSLVGSRSGETQYF.

This chain joins TRBV15 and TRBJ1-6; 8 bases line up with TRBD1. The V and J ends lost 3 bases and 7 bases, in that order; junction bases with no gene match: 8. The length of the CDR3 is 16 residues. Germline V gene data show CDR1 as LNHNV and CDR2 as YYDKDF (reference sequence). The CDR3 DNA is TGTGCCACCAGCAGCCAAACCGGGACAGGCAATTCACCCCTCCACTTT. It codes for CATSSQTGTGNSPLHF. Based on the CDR3 plus reference TRBV15 and TRBJ1-6, the full variable domain is DAMVIQNPRYQVTQFGKPVTLSCSQTLNHNVMYWYQQKSSQAPKLLFHYYDKDFNNEADTPDNFQSRRPNTSFCFLDIRSPGLGDTAMYLCATSSQTGTGNSPLHFGNGTRLTVT.

There are many counts of this clonotype. This chain links TRBV5-1 with TRBJ1-1; 7 nucleotides line up with TRBD1. The CDR3 has 13 amino acids. The germline gives CDR1 SGHRS, CDR2 YFSETQ. V lost 5 bases and J lost 5; bases outside the gene matches: 6. Here the CDR3 DNA reads TGCGCCAGCAGACCGACAGGGAGGACTGAAGCTTTCTTT. As protein: CASRPTGRTEAFF. Based on the CDR3 plus reference TRBV5-1 and TRBJ1-1, the full variable domain is KAGVTQTPRYLIKTRGQQVTLSCSPISGHRSVSWYQQTPGQGLQFLFEYFSETQRNKGNFPGRFSGRQFSNSRSEMNVSTLELGDSALYLCASRPTGRTEAFFGQGTRLTVV.